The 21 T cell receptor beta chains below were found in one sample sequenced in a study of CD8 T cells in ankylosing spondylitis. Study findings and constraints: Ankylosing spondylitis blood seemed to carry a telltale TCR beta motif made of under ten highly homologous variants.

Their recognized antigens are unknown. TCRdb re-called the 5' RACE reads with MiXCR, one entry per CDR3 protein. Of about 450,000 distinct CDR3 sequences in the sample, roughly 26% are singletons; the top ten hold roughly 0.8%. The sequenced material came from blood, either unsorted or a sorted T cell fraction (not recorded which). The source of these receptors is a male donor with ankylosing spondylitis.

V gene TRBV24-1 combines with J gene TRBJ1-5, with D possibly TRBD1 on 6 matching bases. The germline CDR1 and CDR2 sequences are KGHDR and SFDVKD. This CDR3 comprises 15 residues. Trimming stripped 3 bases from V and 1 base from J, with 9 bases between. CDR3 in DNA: TGTGCCACCAGTGATCCCGGACAGAGCAATCAGCCCCAGCATTTT. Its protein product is CATSDPGQSNQPQHF.

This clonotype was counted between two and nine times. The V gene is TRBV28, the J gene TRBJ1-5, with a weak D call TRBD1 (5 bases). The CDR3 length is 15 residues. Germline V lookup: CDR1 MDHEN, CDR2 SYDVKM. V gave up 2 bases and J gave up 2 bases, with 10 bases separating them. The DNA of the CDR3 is TGTGCCAGCAGTTTAAGGTCAGGGCGCAATCAGCCCCAGCATTTT. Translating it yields CASSLRSGRNQPQHF.

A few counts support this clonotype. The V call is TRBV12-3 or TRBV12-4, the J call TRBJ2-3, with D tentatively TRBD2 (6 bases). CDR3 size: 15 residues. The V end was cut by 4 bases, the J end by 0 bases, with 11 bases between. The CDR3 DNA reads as TGTGCCAGCAGTTCCCGCGCGGGAAGCACAGATACGCAGTATTTT. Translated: CASSSRAGSTDTQYF.

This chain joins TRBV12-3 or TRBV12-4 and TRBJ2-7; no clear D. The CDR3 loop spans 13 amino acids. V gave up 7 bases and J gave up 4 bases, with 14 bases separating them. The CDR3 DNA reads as TGTGCCAGCACCCGAACTGACGGTTACGAGCAGTACTTC. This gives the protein CASTRTDGYEQYF.

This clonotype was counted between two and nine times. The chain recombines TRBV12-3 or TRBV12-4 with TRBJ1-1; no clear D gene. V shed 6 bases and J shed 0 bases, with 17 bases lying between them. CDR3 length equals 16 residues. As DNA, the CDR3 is TGTGCCAGCAGCCGAAGGCTGGGGAACCTGAACACTGAAGCTTTCTTT. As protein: CASSRRLGNLNTEAFF.

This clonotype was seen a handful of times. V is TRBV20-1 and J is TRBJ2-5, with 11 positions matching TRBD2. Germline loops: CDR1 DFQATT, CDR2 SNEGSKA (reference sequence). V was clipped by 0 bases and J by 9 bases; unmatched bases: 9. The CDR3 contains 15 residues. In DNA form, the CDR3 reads TGCAGTGCTAGAGAGCGGGTACTAGCGGGAGCGGCCCAGTACTTC. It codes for CSARERVLAGAAQYF.

The CDR3 DNA follows: TGCAGTGCTATCCGGGACGGGACCTACGAGCAGTACTTC. This codes for CSAIRDGTYEQYF. This sequence joins TRBV20-1 and TRBJ2-7; possibly TRBD1 or TRBD2 for D (5 bases each). This CDR3 region has 13 residues. With 4 bases removed from V and 2 bases from J, the gap between germline ends came to 12 bases. Looked up from germline, CDR1 is DFQATT and CDR2 is SNEGSKA (reference sequence).

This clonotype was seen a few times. The CDR3 DNA reads as TGCAGTGCCGGAGGGGGACAGCACTATAGCAATCAGCCCCAGCATTTT. It encodes CSAGGGQHYSNQPQHF. V usage is TRBV20-1 and J usage is TRBJ1-5; the match to TRBD1 covers 7 bases. CDR3 length: 16 residues. The V gene's germline CDR1 is DFQATT and CDR2 SNEGSKA (reference sequence). V was pared by 6 bases and J by 0 bases, with 11 bases of the junction left unmatched.

CDR3 DNA: TGCAGTGCCCCCCGGGTAGCGGGACGCAATGAGCAGTTCTTC. Its protein product is CSAPRVAGRNEQFF. The genes are TRBV20-1 and TRBJ2-1, with 8 nucleotides matching TRBD2. Germline V gene sequence: CDR1 DFQATT, CDR2 SNEGSKA (reference sequence). With 6 bases clipped from V and 6 bases from J, the junction kept 10 bases outside the gene matches. The CDR3 covers 14 residues.

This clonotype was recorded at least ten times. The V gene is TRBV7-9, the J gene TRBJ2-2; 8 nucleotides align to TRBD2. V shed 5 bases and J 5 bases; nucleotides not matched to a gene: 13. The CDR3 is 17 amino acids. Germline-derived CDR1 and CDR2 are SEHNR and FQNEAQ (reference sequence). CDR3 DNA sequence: TGTGCCAGCAGCCTCTCCCTGGTACTAGCGGTAACCGGGGAGCTGTTTTTT. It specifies CASSLSLVLAVTGELFF.

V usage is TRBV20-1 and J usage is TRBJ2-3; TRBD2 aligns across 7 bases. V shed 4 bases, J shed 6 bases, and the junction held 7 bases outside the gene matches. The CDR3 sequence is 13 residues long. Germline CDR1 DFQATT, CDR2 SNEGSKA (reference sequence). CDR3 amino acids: CSATRTRRDTQYF. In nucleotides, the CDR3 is TGCAGTGCTACCAGGACTAGACGGGATACGCAGTATTTT.

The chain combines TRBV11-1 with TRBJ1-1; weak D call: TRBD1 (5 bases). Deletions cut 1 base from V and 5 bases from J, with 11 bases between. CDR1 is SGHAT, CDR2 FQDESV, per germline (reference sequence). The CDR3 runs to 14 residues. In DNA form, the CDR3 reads TGTGCCAGCAGCTTAGACTCTTGGGGGACTGAAGCTTTCTTT. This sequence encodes CASSLDSWGTEAFF. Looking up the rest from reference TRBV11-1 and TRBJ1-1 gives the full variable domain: EAEVAQSPRYKITEKSQAVAFWCDPISGHATLYWYRQILGQGPELLVQFQDESVVDDSQLPKDRFSAERLKGVDSTLKIQPAELGDSAMYLCASSLDSWGTEAFFGQGTRLTVV.

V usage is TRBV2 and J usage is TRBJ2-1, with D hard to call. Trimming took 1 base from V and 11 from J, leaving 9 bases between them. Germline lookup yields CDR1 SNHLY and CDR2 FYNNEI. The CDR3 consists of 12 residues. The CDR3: CASSEESRQQFF. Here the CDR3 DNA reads TGTGCCAGCAGTGAAGAAAGCCGCCAGCAGTTCTTC.

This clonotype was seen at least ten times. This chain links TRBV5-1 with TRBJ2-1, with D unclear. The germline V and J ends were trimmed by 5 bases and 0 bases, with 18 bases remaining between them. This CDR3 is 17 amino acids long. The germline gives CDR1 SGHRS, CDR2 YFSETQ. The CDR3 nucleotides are TGCGCCAGCAGGTATGGGTTTGGGCGGAGCTCCTACAATGAGCAGTTCTTC. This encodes CASRYGFGRSSYNEQFF.

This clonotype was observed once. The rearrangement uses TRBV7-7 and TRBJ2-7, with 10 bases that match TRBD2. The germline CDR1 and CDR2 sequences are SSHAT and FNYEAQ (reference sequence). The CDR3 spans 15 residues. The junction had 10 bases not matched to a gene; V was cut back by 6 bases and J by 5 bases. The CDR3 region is CASRPLASGRNEQYF. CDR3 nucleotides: TGTGCCAGCAGACCATTAGCTAGCGGGAGAAACGAGCAGTACTTC.

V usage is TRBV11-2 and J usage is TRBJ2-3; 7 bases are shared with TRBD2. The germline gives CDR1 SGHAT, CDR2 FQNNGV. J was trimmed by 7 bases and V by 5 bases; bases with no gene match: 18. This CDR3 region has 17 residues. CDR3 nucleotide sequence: TGTGCCAGCAGCCCCACCCCCGGGGAGGGCCCTCTGAATACGCAGTATTTT. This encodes CASSPTPGEGPLNTQYF.

The CDR3 loop reads CASSPGQGFANEKLFF. CDR3 in DNA: TGCGCCAGCAGCCCGGGCCAGGGGTTCGCTAATGAAAAACTGTTTTTT. The chain combines TRBV5-1 with TRBJ1-4; D is perhaps TRBD1 (6 bases). From germline, CDR1 is SGHRS and CDR2 YFSETQ. V was shortened by 4 bases and J by 3 bases, with 16 bases between the two germline ends. CDR3 size: 16 residues.

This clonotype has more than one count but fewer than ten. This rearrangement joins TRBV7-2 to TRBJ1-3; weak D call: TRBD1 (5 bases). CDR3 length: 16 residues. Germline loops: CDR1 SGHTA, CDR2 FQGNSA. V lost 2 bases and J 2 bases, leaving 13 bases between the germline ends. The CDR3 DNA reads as TGTGCCAGCAGCTTACTCGCACCGGGGGCTGGAAACACCATATATTTT. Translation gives CASSLLAPGAGNTIYF.

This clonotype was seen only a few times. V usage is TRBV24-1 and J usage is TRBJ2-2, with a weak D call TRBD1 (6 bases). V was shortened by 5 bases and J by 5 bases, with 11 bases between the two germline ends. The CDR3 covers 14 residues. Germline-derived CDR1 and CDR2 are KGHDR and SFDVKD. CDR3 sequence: CATSVSRGTGELFF. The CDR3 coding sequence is TGTGCCACCAGTGTATCTAGGGGGACCGGGGAGCTGTTTTTT.

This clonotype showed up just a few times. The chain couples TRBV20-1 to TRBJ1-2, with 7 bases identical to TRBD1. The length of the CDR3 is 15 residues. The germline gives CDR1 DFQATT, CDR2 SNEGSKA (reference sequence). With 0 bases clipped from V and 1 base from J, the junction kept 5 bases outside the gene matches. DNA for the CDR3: TGCAGTGCTAGAGAATCGGACAGGCTTAACTATGGCTACACCTTC. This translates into CSARESDRLNYGYTF.

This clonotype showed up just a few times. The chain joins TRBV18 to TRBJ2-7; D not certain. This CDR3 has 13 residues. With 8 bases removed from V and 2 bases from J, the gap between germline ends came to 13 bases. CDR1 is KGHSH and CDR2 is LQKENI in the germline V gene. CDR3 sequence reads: CASGKAGAYEQYF. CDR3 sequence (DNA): TGTGCCAGCGGAAAGGCAGGAGCCTACGAGCAGTACTTC.